A single sample is the source of the 28 T cell receptor beta chains below, sequenced in a study of shared clonotypes between healthy human individuals. The method was immunoSEQ multiplex PCR; TCRdb's version includes in-frame clones alone and lacks a portion of them. Among about 470,000 clones listed, roughly 77% were seen once. Material for sequencing was PBMCs. The receptor set was obtained from a woman between 35 and 50 years old in good health. Some clones in this sample may be carry-over from other donors' samples.

The genes are TRBV30 and TRBJ2-5; D remains ambiguous. The germline V gene encodes CDR1 GTSNPN and CDR2 SVGIG (reference sequence). Trimming removed 0 bases at V and 7 bases at J, with 12 bases between. The length of the CDR3 is 13 residues. In DNA form, the CDR3 reads TGTGCCTGGAGTGTCTCCGGGTACGCGACCCAGTACTTC. It encodes CAWSVSGYATQYF.

The J gene is TRBJ2-2, the V gene TRBV2; D possibly corresponds to TRBD2 (5 bases). Trimming took off 8 bases at V and 1 base at J, with 8 bases between the two ends. This CDR3 region has 13 residues. Germline CDR1 is SNHLY and CDR2 is FYNNEI. The CDR3 DNA reads TGTGCCAGCGGCCGGGAGAACACCGGGGAGCTGTTTTTT. Translated: CASGRENTGELFF.

This clone appeared a few times. The chain employs TRBV2 and TRBJ2-1; TRBD2 aligns across 12 bases. Looked up from germline, CDR1 is SNHLY and CDR2 is FYNNEI. This CDR3 has 17 residues. Trimming at V came to 4 bases and at J to 8 bases, leaving 12 bases not matched to a gene. CDR3 sequence reads: CASSVPSTSGRLYEQFF. CDR3 DNA sequence: TGTGCCAGCAGTGTCCCCTCGACTAGCGGGAGACTCTATGAGCAGTTCTTC.

For the CDR3, the DNA is TGTGCCAGCAGCTTGGCCCCCGGGACAGGATACACTGAAGCTTTCTTT. This codes for CASSLAPGTGYTEAFF. This rearrangement joins TRBV5-8 to TRBJ1-1; 8 nucleotides line up with TRBD1. The CDR3 spans 16 residues. Germline V gene data show CDR1 as SGHTS and CDR2 as YDEGEE. V shed 0 bases, J shed 3 bases, and the junction held 7 bases outside the gene matches.

The V gene is TRBV5-1, the J gene TRBJ2-3; 9 nucleotides line up with TRBD2. V lost 4 bases, J lost 0 bases, and 12 bases stayed unmatched. CDR1 is SGHRS, CDR2 YFSETQ, per germline. The CDR3 length is 18 residues. The DNA of the CDR3 is TGCGCCAGCAGCCTCTTAGCGGGAGCCCCTTTAAGCACAGATACGCAGTATTTT. Translated: CASSLLAGAPLSTDTQYF.

This clone has a handful of counts. The J gene is TRBJ2-1, the V gene TRBV7-3; D unclear. Germline V gives CDR1 SGHTA, CDR2 FQGTGA. CDR3 length: 13 amino acids. The V gene lost 5 bases and the J gene lost 6 bases, with 11 bases spanning the gap. The CDR3 DNA is TGTGCCAGCAGCCCCCAGATAGGCAATGAGCAGTTCTTC. Residues: CASSPQIGNEQFF. Full variable domain (rest looked up from reference TRBV7-3 and TRBJ2-1): GAGVSQTPSNKVTEKGKYVELRCDPISGHTALYWYRQSLGQGPEFLIYFQGTGAADDSGLPNDRFFAVRPEGSVSTLKIQRTERGDSAVYLCASSPQIGNEQFFGPGTRLTVL.

The V and J genes are TRBV18 and TRBJ1-4; D remains unclear. V was clipped by 3 bases and J by 8 bases, with 16 bases between them. The CDR3 spans 15 residues. Germline CDR1 and CDR2: KGHSH and LQKENI. Here the CDR3 reads CASSPRRADGEKLFF. For the CDR3, the DNA is TGTGCCAGCTCACCCAGAAGGGCGGATGGCGAAAAACTGTTTTTT.

The chain couples TRBV7-2 to TRBJ2-1; 7 bases agree with TRBD2. The CDR3 is 14 residues long. CDR1 is SGHTA and CDR2 is FQGNSA in the germline V gene. The J segment lost 5 bases and the V segment lost 4 bases, leaving 5 bases of the junction unmatched. In DNA, the CDR3 is TGTGCCAGCAGCTACACTGGGACTAACAATGAGCAGTTCTTC. It yields the protein CASSYTGTNNEQFF.

A note on this clone: This may stem from a read error, because a much larger clone lies one nucleotide away. V is TRBV13 and J is TRBJ2-3; no clear D. Trimming removed 3 bases from V and 0 bases from J, with 1 base in between. Germline values: CDR1 PRHDT, CDR2 FYEKMQ (reference sequence). The CDR3 is 12 residues long. This chain's CDR3 is CASSFSTDTQYF. DNA of the CDR3: TGTGCCAGCAGCTTTAGCACAGATACGCAGTATTTT.

The genes are TRBV7-6 and TRBJ2-7, with TRBD2 as a possible D gene (6 bases). V lost 6 bases and J 9 bases, leaving 24 bases between the germline ends. CDR3 length: 15 amino acids. The germline CDR1 and CDR2 sequences are SGHVS and FNYEAQ. The CDR3 DNA follows: TGTGCCAGCAGTCGGCGGGACTCCTCAATTATGGGGCAGTACTTC. This encodes CASSRRDSSIMGQYF.

The CDR3 protein is CASSLGQYGYTF. The CDR3 bases are TGTGCCAGCAGTTTAGGGCAGTATGGCTACACCTTC. The chain combines TRBV28 with TRBJ1-2; no clear D. Germline assignment: CDR1 MDHEN and CDR2 SYDVKM. The CDR3 runs to 12 residues. Trimming took 2 bases from V and 5 from J, leaving 6 bases between them.

The J gene is TRBJ2-7, the V gene TRBV11-2; D gene uncertain. CDR1 and CDR2 (germline): SGHAT, FQNNGV. V lost 0 bases to trimming and J lost 0 bases, with 6 bases between them. The CDR3 sequence is 14 residues long. CDR3 in DNA: TGTGCCAGCAGCTTAGAAATAGACTCCTACGAGCAGTACTTC. Translation: CASSLEIDSYEQYF.

The chain recombines TRBV7-8 with TRBJ1-1; TRBD1 might be the D (6 bases). The ends were cut back, 2 bases at V and 0 bases at J, with 28 bases in the middle. The CDR3 runs 21 residues. Per the germline V gene, CDR1 is SGHVS and CDR2 is FQNEAQ. Here the CDR3 DNA reads TGTGCCAGCAGCTTATTCGATGTCATTAGGGGGGCGAGGACGCTGAACACTGAAGCTTTCTTT. Encoded protein: CASSLFDVIRGARTLNTEAFF.

This sequence joins TRBV15 and TRBJ2-7; maybe TRBD2 (6 bases). Germline V gene data show CDR1 as LNHNV and CDR2 as YYDKDF (reference sequence). Between the trimmed V and J ends, which lost 0 bases and 7 bases, there was a span of 10 bases. There are 13 residues in the CDR3. As DNA, the CDR3 is TGTGCCACCAGCAGAGATGGGGGGTGGGAGCAGTACTTC. This codes for CATSRDGGWEQYF.

The rearrangement joins TRBV15 to TRBJ1-2; TRBD1 agrees at 7 bases. In germline, CDR1 is LNHNV, CDR2 YYDKDF (reference sequence). The V and J ends lost 1 base and 4 bases, in that order; junction bases with no gene match: 6. The CDR3 totals 15 residues. The CDR3 coding sequence is TGTGCCACCAGCAGAGCCGGGACAGCATCCTATGGCTACACCTTC. Translating it yields CATSRAGTASYGYTF.

V and J are TRBV5-1 and TRBJ2-7, with D possibly being TRBD1 or TRBD2 (6 bases each). Germline V gene lookup returns CDR1 SGHRS and CDR2 YFSETQ. V was trimmed by 4 bases and J by 0 bases, leaving 14 bases between them. This CDR3 spans 15 amino acids. CDR3 nucleotides: TGCGCCAGCAGCCCGGGGGCGGCCAGCTCCTACGAGCAGTACTTC. It codes for CASSPGAASSYEQYF.

This clone has just one count. The chain combines TRBV7-2 with TRBJ2-1; D is perhaps TRBD1 (6 bases). Germline loops: CDR1 SGHTA, CDR2 FQGNSA. This CDR3 region has 13 residues. V shed 5 bases and J shed 8 bases, with 13 bases lying between them. In DNA form, the CDR3 reads TGTGCCAGCAGCCCGTCAGGGGACCATGAGCAGTTCTTC. This encodes CASSPSGDHEQFF.

This rearrangement joins TRBV9 to TRBJ2-1; 10 positions match TRBD2. This CDR3 has 16 residues. Germline values: CDR1 SGDLS, CDR2 YYNGEE. The J segment lost 8 bases and the V segment lost 0 bases, leaving 8 bases of the junction unmatched. The CDR3 region is CASSVGASGSWDEQFF. The DNA of the CDR3 is TGTGCCAGCAGCGTAGGGGCTAGCGGGAGTTGGGATGAGCAGTTCTTC. Based on the CDR3 plus reference TRBV9 and TRBJ2-1, the full variable domain is DSGVTQTPKHLITATGQRVTLRCSPRSGDLSVYWYQQSLDQGLQFLIQYYNGEERAKGNILERFSAQQFPDLHSELNLSSLELGDSALYFCASSVGASGSWDEQFFGPGTRLTVL.

The chain has TRBV28 and TRBJ2-5; D is unresolved. The V gene's germline CDR1 is MDHEN and CDR2 SYDVKM. This CDR3 is 14 amino acids long. With 9 bases removed from V and 2 bases from J, the gap between germline ends came to 16 bases. The CDR3: CASRLSPSQETQYF. The CDR3 DNA reads TGTGCCAGTAGGCTGTCCCCATCTCAAGAGACCCAGTACTTC.

The chain is built from TRBV5-4 and TRBJ2-3; possibly TRBD1 or TRBD2 for D (6 bases each). V was clipped by 0 bases and J by 4 bases, with 15 bases between them. The CDR3 is 16 amino acids. CDR1 is SGHNT and CDR2 is YYREEE in the germline V gene (reference sequence). The CDR3 bases are TGTGCCAGCAGCTTGGTAGGGGGGCTACTGGCAGATACGCAGTATTTT. Its translation is CASSLVGGLLADTQYF.

This clone has a single count. The genes are TRBV9 and TRBJ2-1; D is perhaps TRBD1 (5 bases). The CDR3 has 15 residues. Trimming removed 0 bases at V and 4 bases at J, with 11 bases between. CDR1 and CDR2 (germline): SGDLS, YYNGEE. Written as DNA, the CDR3 is TGTGCCAGCAGCGTAGCGGCAGGGTGGTACAATGAGCAGTTCTTC. Its protein is CASSVAAGWYNEQFF.

The rearrangement links TRBV5-6 to TRBJ2-5; D gene unclear. The length of the CDR3 is 14 residues. Deletions cut 0 bases from V and 3 bases from J, with 9 bases between. Germline CDR1 SGHDT, CDR2 YYEEEE. CDR3 residues: CASSLVPSKETQYF. In nucleotides, the CDR3 is TGTGCCAGCAGCTTGGTCCCTTCCAAAGAGACCCAGTACTTC.

The CDR3 protein is CAISESTWGAEAFF. In DNA form, the CDR3 reads TGTGCCATCAGTGAGTCGACGTGGGGGGCTGAAGCTTTCTTT. The chain employs TRBV10-3 and TRBJ1-1; D is possibly TRBD1 (5 bases). Trimming cost V 0 bases and J 6 bases, with 11 bases left between them. The CDR3 has 14 residues. The germline V gene has CDR1 ENHRY and CDR2 SYGVKD.

This clone was seen a handful of times. The chain carries TRBV7-9 and TRBJ1-1; 8 bases match TRBD1. After removal of 10 bases from V and 3 bases from J, the junction contained 16 bases not matched to a gene. CDR1 is SEHNR, CDR2 FQNEAQ, per germline (reference sequence). CDR3 length: 16 residues. CDR3: CAITLLIRGLDTEAFF. CDR3 DNA: TGTGCCATCACCCTACTGATCAGGGGGCTGGACACTGAAGCTTTCTTT. Combining the CDR3 with reference TRBV7-9 and TRBJ1-1 gives the whole variable domain DTGVSQNPRHKITKRGQNVTFRCDPISEHNRLYWYRQTLGQGPEFLTYFQNEAQLEKSRLLSDRFSAERPKGSFSTLEIQRTEQGDSAMYLCAITLLIRGLDTEAFFGQGTRLTVV.

The rearrangement uses TRBV5-8 and TRBJ2-3; D gene uncertain. Germline CDR1 reads SGHTS; CDR2 reads YDEGEE. V was cut by 4 bases and J by 3 bases, with 9 bases left in between. CDR3 length: 13 amino acids. The CDR3: CASSRRATDTQYF. In nucleotides, the CDR3 is TGTGCCAGCAGCAGAAGGGCTACAGATACGCAGTATTTT.

This chain connects TRBV30 to TRBJ2-7; no reliable D call. The CDR3 sequence is 14 residues long. V was trimmed by 4 bases and J by 2 bases, leaving 15 bases between them. Germline CDR1 reads GTSNPN; CDR2 reads SVGIG (reference sequence). CDR3 DNA sequence: TGTGCCTGGAACCGGCCAGATTGGACCTACGAGCAGTACTTC. This gives the protein CAWNRPDWTYEQYF. Complete variable domain (other parts from reference TRBV30 and TRBJ2-7): SQTIHQWPATLVQPVGSPLSLECTVEGTSNPNLYWYRQAAGRGLQLLFYSVGIGQISSEVPQNLSASRPQDRQFILSSKKLLLSDSGFYLCAWNRPDWTYEQYFGPGTRLTVT.

The chain uses TRBV28 and TRBJ1-2; D unclear. The CDR3 contains 12 residues. Trimming took off 2 bases at V and 5 bases at J, with 6 bases between the two ends. Germline V gene lookup returns CDR1 MDHEN and CDR2 SYDVKM. CDR3 sequence: CASSLPMYGYTF. CDR3 bases: TGTGCCAGCAGTTTACCGATGTATGGCTACACCTTC.

This clone has only a few counts. The chain couples TRBV5-1 to TRBJ2-7; D is ambiguous. The V end lost 0 bases, the J end lost 6 bases, and 10 bases lay between the germline ends. Germline V CDR1 and CDR2: SGHRS, YFSETQ. CDR3 length equals 13 residues. In nucleotides, the CDR3 is TGCGCCAGCAGCTTGGCCGGCGATTTCGAGCAGTACTTC. As protein: CASSLAGDFEQYF.